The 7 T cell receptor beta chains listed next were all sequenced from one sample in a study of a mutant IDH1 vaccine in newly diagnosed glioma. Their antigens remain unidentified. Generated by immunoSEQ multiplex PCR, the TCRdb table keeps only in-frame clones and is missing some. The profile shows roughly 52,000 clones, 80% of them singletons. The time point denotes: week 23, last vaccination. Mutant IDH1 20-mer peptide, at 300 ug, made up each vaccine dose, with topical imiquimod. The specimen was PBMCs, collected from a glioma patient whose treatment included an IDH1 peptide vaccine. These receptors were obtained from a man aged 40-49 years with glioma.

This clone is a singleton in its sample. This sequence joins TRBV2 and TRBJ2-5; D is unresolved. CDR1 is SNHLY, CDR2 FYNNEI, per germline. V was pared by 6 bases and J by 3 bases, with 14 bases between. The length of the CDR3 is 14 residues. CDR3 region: CASRKVRLEETQYF. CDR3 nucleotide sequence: TGTGCCAGCAGAAAGGTCCGGCTAGAAGAGACCCAGTACTTC.

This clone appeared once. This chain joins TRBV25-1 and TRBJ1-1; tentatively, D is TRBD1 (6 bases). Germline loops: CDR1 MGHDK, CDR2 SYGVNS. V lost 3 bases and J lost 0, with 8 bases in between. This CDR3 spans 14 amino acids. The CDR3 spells CASSEAGVNTEAFF. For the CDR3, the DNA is TGTGCCAGCAGTGAGGCAGGGGTGAACACTGAAGCTTTCTTT.

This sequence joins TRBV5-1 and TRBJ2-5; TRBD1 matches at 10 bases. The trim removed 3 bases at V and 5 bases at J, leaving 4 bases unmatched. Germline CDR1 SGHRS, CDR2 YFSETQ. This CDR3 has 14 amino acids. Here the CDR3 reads CASSSTGGYETQYF. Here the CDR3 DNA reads TGCGCCAGCAGCTCGACAGGGGGCTACGAGACCCAGTACTTC.

The CDR3 loop is CASSLSAGRVPVQYF. CDR3 in DNA: TGTGCCAGCAGCTTAAGCGCAGGAAGGGTACCTGTCCAGTACTTC. The genes are TRBV7-9 and TRBJ2-7, with D unclear. The germline V gene has CDR1 SEHNR and CDR2 FQNEAQ (reference sequence). The CDR3 length is 15 residues. Trimming stripped 2 bases from V and 10 bases from J, with 21 bases between. The full variable domain, rest sourced from reference TRBV7-9 and TRBJ2-7, is DTGVSQNPRHKITKRGQNVTFRCDPISEHNRLYWYRQTLGQGPEFLTYFQNEAQLEKSRLLSDRFSAERPKGSFSTLEIQRTEQGDSAMYLCASSLSAGRVPVQYFGPGTRLTVT.

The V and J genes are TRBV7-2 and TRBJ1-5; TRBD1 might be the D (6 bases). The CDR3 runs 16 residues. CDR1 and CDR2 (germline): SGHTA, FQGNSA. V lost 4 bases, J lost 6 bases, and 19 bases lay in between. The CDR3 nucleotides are TGTGCCAGCAGCTCGGGGGGCCAGGGTTGGGGTCAGCCCCAGCATTTT. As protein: CASSSGGQGWGQPQHF. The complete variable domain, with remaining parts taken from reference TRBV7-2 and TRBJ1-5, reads GAGVSQSPSNKVTEKGKDVELRCDPISGHTALYWYRQSLGQGLEFLIYFQGNSAPDKSGLPSDRFSAERTGGSVSTLTIQRTQQEDSAVYLCASSSGGQGWGQPQHFGDGTRLSIL.

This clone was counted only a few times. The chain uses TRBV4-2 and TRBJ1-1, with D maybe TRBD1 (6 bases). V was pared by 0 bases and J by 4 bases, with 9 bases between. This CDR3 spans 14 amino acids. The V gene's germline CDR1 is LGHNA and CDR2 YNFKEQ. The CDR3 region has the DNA TGTGCCAGCAGCCAAGATCTAGGGGGCACTGAAGCTTTCTTT. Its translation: CASSQDLGGTEAFF.

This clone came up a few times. The DNA of the CDR3 is TGTGCCAGCAGCTTCAGGCAGGGATTGTCCCGGGGTTCACCCCTCCACTTT. Translation: CASSFRQGLSRGSPLHF. The chain joins TRBV5-4 to TRBJ1-6; D is perhaps TRBD1 (5 bases). Germline CDR1 reads SGHNT; CDR2 reads YYREEE (reference sequence). The CDR3 length is 17 residues. Trimming shortened V by 2 bases and J by 9 bases, and 21 bases separated the two germline ends.